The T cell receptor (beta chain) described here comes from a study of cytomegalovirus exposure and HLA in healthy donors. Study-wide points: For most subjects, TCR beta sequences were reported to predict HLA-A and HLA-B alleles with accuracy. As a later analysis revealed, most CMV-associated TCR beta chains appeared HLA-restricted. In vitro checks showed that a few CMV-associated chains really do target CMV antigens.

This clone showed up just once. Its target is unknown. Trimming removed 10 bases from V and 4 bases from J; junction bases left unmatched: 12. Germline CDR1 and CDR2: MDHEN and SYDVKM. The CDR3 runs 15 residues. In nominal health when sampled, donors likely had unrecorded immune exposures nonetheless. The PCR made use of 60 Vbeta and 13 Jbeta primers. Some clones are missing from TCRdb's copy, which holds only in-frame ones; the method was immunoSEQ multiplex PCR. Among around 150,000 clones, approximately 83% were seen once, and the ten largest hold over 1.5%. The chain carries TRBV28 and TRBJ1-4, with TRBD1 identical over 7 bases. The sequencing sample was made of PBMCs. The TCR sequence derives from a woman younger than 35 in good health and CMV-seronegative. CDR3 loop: CATWPYRGGNEKLFF. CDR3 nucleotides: TGTGCCACCTGGCCGTACAGGGGAGGTAATGAAAAACTGTTTTTT.